A single sample gave rise to the 19 T cell receptor beta chains below, sequenced in a study of shared clonotypes between healthy human individuals. TCRdb keeps only in-frame clones here, not all; method: immunoSEQ multiplex PCR. The table lists millions of clones, approximately 95% of them singletons. What was sequenced was naive CD4+ T cells from PBMCs. Documented subset: CD45RA+ positively selected. The receptor set was obtained from a man aged 18 to 35 in good health. Some clones in this sample may be carry-over from other donors' samples.

This clone showed up just once. V gene TRBV2 combines with J gene TRBJ1-4; D ambiguous. The CDR3 totals 15 residues. The V gene's germline CDR1 is SNHLY and CDR2 FYNNEI. Trimming stripped 6 bases from V and 0 bases from J, with 11 bases between. CDR3 DNA sequence: TGTGCCAGCAGCGGCGACCGAGCAACTAATGAAAAACTGTTTTTT. Translation: CASSGDRATNEKLFF.

This rearrangement joins TRBV28 to TRBJ1-1; 9 bases fit TRBD1. The trim removed 8 bases at V and 4 bases at J, leaving 17 bases unmatched. The CDR3 runs to 17 residues. Germline CDR1 reads MDHEN; CDR2 reads SYDVKM. The CDR3, as DNA: TGTGCCAGCGGGGGGTCACAGGGGGCCGGGAGGCCCACTGAAGCTTTCTTT. It codes for CASGGSQGAGRPTEAFF.

The chain joins TRBV9 to TRBJ2-1, with TRBD2 matching 8 bases. The CDR3 is 15 amino acids. Germline V gene sequence: CDR1 SGDLS, CDR2 YYNGEE. The J segment lost 3 bases and the V segment lost 4 bases, leaving 6 bases of the junction unmatched. The DNA of the CDR3 is TGTGCCAGCAGCACCCAAGCGGGAGTCTACAATGAGCAGTTCTTC. Amino acid sequence: CASSTQAGVYNEQFF. Drawing the rest from reference TRBV9 and TRBJ2-1, the complete variable domain is DSGVTQTPKHLITATGQRVTLRCSPRSGDLSVYWYQQSLDQGLQFLIQYYNGEERAKGNILERFSAQQFPDLHSELNLSSLELGDSALYFCASSTQAGVYNEQFFGPGTRLTVL.

The V call is TRBV18, the J call TRBJ2-7; D could derive from TRBD1 or TRBD2 (6 bases each). The V end lost 3 bases, the J end lost 6 bases, and 18 bases lay between the germline ends. The germline V gene encodes CDR1 KGHSH and CDR2 LQKENI. CDR3 length: 15 residues. DNA for the CDR3: TGTGCCAGCTCACCCGAGGGGGTCGCCGGGGGCGAGCAGTACTTC. Translated: CASSPEGVAGGEQYF. The variable domain in full, with the rest retrieved from reference TRBV18 and TRBJ2-7, is NAGVMQNPRHLVRRRGQEARLRCSPMKGHSHVYWYRQLPEEGLKFMVYLQKENIIDESGMPKERFSAEFPKEGPSILRIQQVVRGDSAAYFCASSPEGVAGGEQYFGPGTRLTVT.

For the CDR3, the DNA is TGCAGCGTGAGACAGGGATCAACCTACGAGCAGTACTTC. It is translated as CSVRQGSTYEQYF. The chain combines TRBV29-1 with TRBJ2-7; 7 nucleotides align to TRBD1. The germline CDR1 and CDR2 sequences are SQVTM and ANQGSEA. Trimming removed 6 bases from V and 2 bases from J; junction bases left unmatched: 7. The CDR3 extends over 13 amino acids.

The rearrangement joins TRBV28 to TRBJ1-1; D unclear. Per the germline V gene, CDR1 is MDHEN and CDR2 is SYDVKM. The CDR3 sequence is 14 residues long. Trimming stripped 0 bases from V and 1 base from J, with 6 bases between. The CDR3 protein is CASSLWARNTEAFF. CDR3 coding DNA: TGTGCCAGCAGTTTATGGGCGCGGAACACTGAAGCTTTCTTT.

This sequence joins TRBV5-1 and TRBJ2-7, with TRBD2 matching over 9 bases. Germline lookup yields CDR1 SGHRS and CDR2 YFSETQ. The CDR3 runs 15 residues. V was clipped by 5 bases and J by 4 bases; unmatched bases: 10. The CDR3 loop is CASSYIVAGDYEQYF. In DNA, the CDR3 is TGCGCCAGCAGTTATATAGTAGCGGGAGATTACGAGCAGTACTTC.

This rearrangement joins TRBV27 to TRBJ2-3; D uncertain. This CDR3 region has 14 residues. V was shortened by 7 bases and J by 6 bases, with 17 bases between the two germline ends. CDR1 and CDR2 from the germline V gene are MNHEY and SMNVEV (reference sequence). The CDR3 spells CASTFRAARDTQYF. For the CDR3, the DNA is TGTGCCAGCACCTTTCGGGCCGCCAGGGATACGCAGTATTTT.

This clone was recorded once. The rearrangement links TRBV5-1 to TRBJ2-2; D uncertain. The germline V gene encodes CDR1 SGHRS and CDR2 YFSETQ. With 4 bases removed from V and 5 bases from J, the gap between germline ends came to 15 bases. The CDR3 consists of 15 residues. In nucleotides, the CDR3 is TGCGCCAGCAGCCCCTTTGCTCCCCGGACCGGGGAGCTGTTTTTT. Its translation: CASSPFAPRTGELFF.

Notes on this clone: This sample includes further DNA sequences coding for the same CDR3. J is TRBJ1-1 and V is TRBV11-1, with TRBD1 as a possible D gene (5 bases). The V gene lost 5 bases and the J gene lost 1 base, with 8 bases spanning the gap. The CDR3 spans 13 residues. CDR1 and CDR2 (germline): SGHAT, FQDESV (reference sequence). Here the CDR3 DNA reads TGTGCCAGCAGCCTCGGGACGAACACTGAAGCTTTCTTT. Its protein product is CASSLGTNTEAFF.

The chain joins TRBV28 to TRBJ2-3; weak D call: TRBD1 (6 bases). The V and J ends lost 1 base and 4 bases respectively, with 15 bases between them. From germline, CDR1 is MDHEN and CDR2 SYDVKM. This CDR3 comprises 16 residues. The chain's CDR3 is CASSLSGTRIPDTQYF. The CDR3, as DNA: TGTGCCAGCAGTTTATCCGGGACAAGGATCCCAGATACGCAGTATTTT.

V gene TRBV9 combines with J gene TRBJ2-3; no clear D. Per the germline V gene, CDR1 is SGDLS and CDR2 is YYNGEE. The CDR3 contains 14 residues. V was cut by 2 bases and J by 6 bases, with 13 bases left in between. CDR3 in amino acids: CASSVLSTGDTQYF. The CDR3 region has the DNA TGTGCCAGCAGCGTCCTATCTACTGGGGATACGCAGTATTTT.

The CDR3 sequence is CASSFNRDRGNGYTF. CDR3 DNA sequence: TGTGCCAGCAGTTTTAACCGGGACAGGGGGAATGGCTACACCTTC. V and J are TRBV6-6 and TRBJ1-2; TRBD1 matches 11 bases. This CDR3 has 15 amino acids. Germline values: CDR1 MNHNY, CDR2 SVGAGI (reference sequence). V was clipped by 4 bases and J by 6 bases; unmatched bases: 7.

This chain uses TRBV4-1 with TRBJ2-1; D unresolved. Trimming removed 1 base at V and 8 bases at J, with 18 bases between. The CDR3 has 16 residues. Germline lookup yields CDR1 MGHRA and CDR2 YSYEKL. The CDR3 region is CASSQASGLARDEQFF. CDR3 bases: TGCGCCAGCAGCCAAGCTTCTGGTCTGGCAAGGGATGAGCAGTTCTTC.

V and J are TRBV19 and TRBJ1-2, with TRBD1 matching over 7 bases. V lost 5 bases and J lost 4; bases outside the gene matches: 7. The CDR3 runs 14 residues. CDR1 is LNHDA, CDR2 SQIVND, per germline (reference sequence). As DNA, the CDR3 is TGTGCCAGTAGTGGACAGGTCGCGAGCTATGGCTACACCTTC. Its translation: CASSGQVASYGYTF.

CDR3 in amino acids: CASSPTNSWGDEQFF. The CDR3 DNA reads as TGTGCCAGCTCACCCACAAACAGCTGGGGGGATGAGCAGTTCTTC. V gene TRBV18 combines with J gene TRBJ2-1; D possibly corresponds to TRBD2 (6 bases). Trimming took off 3 bases at V and 8 bases at J, with 17 bases between the two ends. Germline assignment: CDR1 KGHSH and CDR2 LQKENI. The CDR3 loop spans 15 amino acids.

V is TRBV27 and J is TRBJ2-2; 10 positions match TRBD1. The CDR3 is 17 amino acids. The ends lost 1 base at V and 7 bases at J; junction bases unmatched: 9. Germline loops: CDR1 MNHEY, CDR2 SMNVEV (reference sequence). The CDR3 sequence is CASSLYVGQGIGGELFF. The CDR3 DNA sequence: TGTGCCAGCAGTTTATACGTGGGACAGGGGATCGGCGGGGAGCTGTTTTTT.

Concerning this clone itself: The same CDR3 also results from other DNA sequences found in this sample. The chain employs TRBV28 and TRBJ1-2, with D unclear. The germline V and J ends were trimmed by 3 bases and 4 bases, with 9 bases remaining between them. This CDR3 is 13 amino acids long. In germline, CDR1 is MDHEN, CDR2 SYDVKM. DNA of the CDR3: TGTGCCAGCAGTTTGAGAACCTTCTATGGCTACACCTTC. Translated, it gives CASSLRTFYGYTF.

Comments on this clone: Distinct nucleotide sequences in the sample also encode this CDR3. This chain links TRBV9 with TRBJ2-2; 7 bases match TRBD2. There are 14 residues in the CDR3. Germline CDR1 reads SGDLS; CDR2 reads YYNGEE. V was clipped by 0 bases and J by 5 bases; unmatched bases: 1. The DNA for the CDR3 is TGTGCCAGCAGCGTAGTGGGAGGGACCGGGGAGCTGTTTTTT. This encodes CASSVVGGTGELFF.